Listed here are 10 T cell receptor beta chains from one sample, sequenced in a study of T cells in Graves' hyperthyroidism and ophthalmopathy. RNA transcripts gave rise to amplified TCR beta CDR3 regions. With the HTBI primer set, the TCR CDR3 went through a first round of RT-PCR. TCRdb passed the multiplex PCR reads through MiXCR, listing each CDR3 protein once. The sample shows approximately 200,000 distinct CDR3 sequences, approximately 20% of them seen only once. The material sequenced was blood. Receptor source: a man aged 40-50 years with Graves' hyperthyroidism.

The rearrangement joins TRBV7-2 to TRBJ2-7; D ambiguous. The CDR3 is made up of 14 amino acids. Deletions cut 3 bases from V and 2 bases from J, with 11 bases between. Germline values: CDR1 SGHTA, CDR2 FQGNSA. The CDR3 sequence: CASSLSVLAYEQYF. CDR3 sequence (DNA): TGTGCCAGCAGCTTGTCAGTACTGGCCTACGAGCAGTACTTC.

The chain has TRBV28 and TRBJ2-2, with unresolved D. The CDR3 is made up of 13 amino acids. The germline CDR1 and CDR2 sequences are MDHEN and SYDVKM. Trimming stripped 5 bases from V and 2 bases from J, with 6 bases between. The CDR3 spells CASSRVNTGELFF. The CDR3 nucleotides are TGTGCCAGCAGTCGGGTCAACACCGGGGAGCTGTTTTTT.

This clonotype occurred once. Mismatch with germline at one junction end may stem from a read error. The J gene is TRBJ2-1, the V gene TRBV4-2; D gene uncertain. The CDR3 contains 13 residues. Germline-derived CDR1 and CDR2 are LGHNA and YNFKEQ. CDR3 residues: CASSQASARFLLF. DNA of the CDR3: TGTGCCAGCAGCCAAGCCTCAGCGAGATTTTTGCTCTTC.

Concerning this clonotype itself: A much larger clonotype is one base distant, so this may be a read error. The rearrangement joins TRBV6-2 or TRBV6-3 to TRBJ1-1; D remains unclear. Trimming removed 6 bases at V and 6 bases at J, with 17 bases between. The germline V gene has CDR1 MNHEY and CDR2 SVGEGT. The CDR3 is 14 residues long. The CDR3 nucleotides are TGTGCCAGCAGCCGGGATAGGGCTCGTGCTGAAGCTTTCTTT. It encodes CASSRDRARAEAFF.

A word on this clonotype: A much larger clone is a single base away; this may be a read error. The CDR3 sequence: CASSARTFGLAGGRGTGTQYF. For the CDR3, the DNA is TGTGCCAGCAGTGCCAGAACCTTTGGACTAGCGGGGGGGCGTGGCACAGGTACGCAGTATTTT. The chain employs TRBV25-1 and TRBJ2-3; the match to TRBD2 covers 15 bases. CDR3 length: 21 residues. In germline, CDR1 is MGHDK, CDR2 SYGVNS.

The chain combines TRBV7-2 with TRBJ2-7, with D tentatively TRBD1 (5 bases). The CDR3 is 14 amino acids. V lost 3 bases to trimming and J lost 2 bases, with 11 bases between them. CDR1 is SGHTA, CDR2 FQGNSA, per germline. CDR3 in DNA: TGTGCCAGCAGCTTCCGACAGCGAACCTACGAGCAGTACTTC. Its protein product is CASSFRQRTYEQYF.

This clonotype was counted at least ten times. The chain recombines TRBV20-1 with TRBJ1-2; 9 bases match TRBD1. With V trimmed by 5 bases and J by 8 bases, 9 bases remained unmatched. The CDR3 runs to 13 residues. The germline V gene has CDR1 DFQATT and CDR2 SNEGSKA (reference sequence). The CDR3 sequence: CSASYHRGQGYTF. The CDR3 DNA follows: TGCAGTGCTTCATATCACAGGGGGCAGGGCTACACCTTC.

This clonotype has at least ten counts. The chain uses TRBV7-3 and TRBJ2-1; tentatively, D is TRBD1 or TRBD2 (5 bases each). CDR1 SGHTA and CDR2 FQGTGA come from the germline V gene. The CDR3 is 16 residues long. V was pared by 5 bases and J by 4 bases, with 18 bases between. CDR3 sequence: CASSPNPGPPYNEQFF. The CDR3 region has the DNA TGTGCCAGCAGCCCGAATCCGGGACCGCCATACAATGAGCAGTTCTTC.

The genes are TRBV20-1 and TRBJ2-3; TRBD2 matches 9 bases. Germline V gives CDR1 DFQATT, CDR2 SNEGSKA (reference sequence). The CDR3 contains 20 residues. Trimming took 0 bases from V and 1 from J; bases not matched to a gene: 17. The chain's CDR3 is CSARDSPVVQRGVRTDTQYF. In DNA, the CDR3 is TGCAGTGCTAGAGATAGCCCCGTCGTTCAGCGGGGGGTCCGCACAGATACGCAGTATTTT.

This clonotype was counted many times. V and J are TRBV5-6 and TRBJ2-3; unclear D gene. CDR3 length equals 15 residues. Germline assignment: CDR1 SGHDT and CDR2 YYEEEE. V dropped 1 base and J dropped 2 bases, with 11 bases sitting between them. This CDR3 reads CASSLRQTITDTQYF. As DNA, the CDR3 is TGTGCCAGCAGCTTGCGGCAGACGATCACAGATACGCAGTATTTT.